Listed here are 29 T cell receptor beta chains from one sample, sequenced in a study of ipilimumab plus nivolumab after autologous stem cell transplantation. The data were produced by immunoSEQ multiplex PCR, yet TCRdb's version contains in-frame clones alone and is incomplete. The sample gives tens of thousands of clones, approximately 86% of which show up once; roughly 5.6% is in the top ten. This sample comprised PBMCs, obtained in a trial of ipilimumab plus nivolumab as post-transplant consolidation. These receptors were obtained from a male donor with diffuse large B-cell lymphoma.

The chain is built from TRBV7-2 and TRBJ2-1; D call uncertain. CDR1 is SGHTA and CDR2 is FQGNSA in the germline V gene. The CDR3 spans 11 residues. Deletions cut 4 bases from V and 4 bases from J, with 2 bases between. The CDR3 loop is CASSYYNEQFF. CDR3 coding DNA: TGTGCCAGCAGCTATTACAATGAGCAGTTCTTC.

The chain joins TRBV7-9 to TRBJ2-7; D is uncertain. The CDR3 loop spans 13 amino acids. The germline CDR1 and CDR2 sequences are SEHNR and FQNEAQ (reference sequence). Trimming left V 1 base short and J 2 bases short, with 6 bases between. As DNA, the CDR3 is TGTGCCAGCAGCTTAGGGGAAACCTACGAGCAGTACTTC. Amino acids: CASSLGETYEQYF.

The chain carries TRBV6-1 and TRBJ2-7; 7 nucleotides line up with TRBD2. Germline CDR1 reads MNHNS; CDR2 reads SASEGT. The CDR3 runs 13 residues. V was clipped by 10 bases and J by 3 bases; unmatched bases: 9. This CDR3 is CATSLAPIYEQYF. CDR3 coding DNA: TGTGCCACTTCACTAGCGCCGATCTACGAGCAGTACTTC.

The chain links TRBV5-1 to TRBJ1-1; TRBD1 might be the D (6 bases). Germline CDR1 and CDR2: SGHRS and YFSETQ. The CDR3 contains 14 residues. The V gene lost 1 base and the J gene lost 3 bases, with 10 bases spanning the gap. The CDR3 DNA reads TGCGCCAGCAGCTTGTGGGGGCAGGACACTGAAGCTTTCTTT. Translating it yields CASSLWGQDTEAFF.

The chain couples TRBV5-1 to TRBJ2-3, with TRBD1 as a possible D gene (6 bases). The CDR3 runs to 14 residues. The V end was cut by 7 bases, the J end by 1 base, with 13 bases between. Per germline, CDR1 SGHRS and CDR2 YFSETQ. CDR3 in amino acids: CASYPGHRTDTQYF. CDR3 coding DNA: TGCGCCAGCTACCCGGGACACCGCACAGATACGCAGTATTTT.

The rearrangement joins TRBV7-6 to TRBJ1-1; D remains ambiguous. This CDR3 has 13 residues. Deletions cut 2 bases from V and 8 bases from J, with 12 bases between. Per germline, CDR1 SGHVS and CDR2 FNYEAQ. This CDR3 reads CASSLSIGEEAFF. CDR3 bases: TGTGCCAGCAGCTTATCAATCGGAGAAGAAGCTTTCTTT.

The rearrangement uses TRBV29-1 and TRBJ2-3; 13 positions match TRBD2. There are 17 residues in the CDR3. Trimming removed 6 bases from V and 3 bases from J; junction bases left unmatched: 12. Germline assignment: CDR1 SQVTM and CDR2 ANQGSEA. CDR3 DNA sequence: TGCAGCGTCCAACTAGCGGGGGGGCGTTCTAGTACAGATACGCAGTATTTT. It encodes CSVQLAGGRSSTDTQYF.

V usage is TRBV21-1 and J usage is TRBJ2-7. TRBV21-1 is flagged as a pseudogene. The CDR3 runs 14 residues. Here the CDR3 reads CASSNDPPLVKGYF. The DNA of the CDR3 is TGTGCCAGCAGCAATGACCCACCCCTCGTTAAGGGGTACTTC.

The CDR3, as DNA: TGTGCCAGCAGCTCTTATCGGGCTCTGGGAAACATTCAGTACTTC. Residues: CASSSYRALGNIQYF. The V gene is TRBV16, the J gene TRBJ2-4; D remains unclear. Trimming stripped 5 bases from V and 6 bases from J, with 17 bases between. The CDR3 runs to 15 residues. The V gene's germline CDR1 is KGHSY and CDR2 FQNENV.

The chain employs TRBV11-2 and TRBJ2-1; D is uncertain. The CDR3 extends over 13 amino acids. The germline V gene has CDR1 SGHAT and CDR2 FQNNGV. Trimming cost V 0 bases and J 14 bases, with 14 bases left between them. The CDR3 sequence is CASSLDAPLREFF. CDR3 in DNA: TGTGCCAGCAGCTTAGATGCCCCCCTAAGGGAGTTCTTC.

The chain couples TRBV5-4 to TRBJ2-5, with D possibly matching TRBD2 (7 bases). Germline V gene sequence: CDR1 SGHNT, CDR2 YYREEE (reference sequence). Deletions cut 4 bases from V and 6 bases from J, with 22 bases between. This CDR3 region has 16 residues. This chain's CDR3 is CASSDGEGGARKTQYF. The CDR3 nucleotides read TGTGCCAGCAGCGATGGGGAAGGGGGGGCGAGAAAGACCCAGTACTTC.

The chain employs TRBV19 and TRBJ1-2, with D perhaps TRBD1 (5 bases). V lost 8 bases and J lost 3, with 13 bases in between. The CDR3 length is 13 residues. Germline lookup yields CDR1 LNHDA and CDR2 SQIVND (reference sequence). The CDR3 nucleotides are TGTGCCAGTGCTAAGACAGCTCACTATGGCTACACCTTC. Translation: CASAKTAHYGYTF.

The chain joins TRBV10-2 to TRBJ2-5, with unresolved D. Germline values: CDR1 WSHSY, CDR2 SAAADI. The CDR3 length is 13 residues. Trimming left V 2 bases short and J 11 bases short, with 15 bases between. The CDR3 is CASSEASRLRQYF. In DNA form, the CDR3 reads TGCGCCAGCAGTGAGGCCTCAAGGTTGCGTCAGTACTTC.

The J gene is TRBJ2-2, the V gene TRBV19; either TRBD1 or TRBD2 may fit D (5 bases each). The germline V gene has CDR1 LNHDA and CDR2 SQIVND (reference sequence). The length of the CDR3 is 15 residues. Trimming took off 6 bases at V and 4 bases at J, with 15 bases between the two ends. The CDR3 region is CASSLGTGPTGELFF. DNA of the CDR3: TGTGCCAGTAGCCTTGGGACGGGACCCACCGGGGAGCTGTTTTTT.

CDR3 sequence reads: CAWSVRGNSNQPQHF. DNA for the CDR3: TGTGCCTGGAGTGTAAGAGGAAATAGCAATCAGCCCCAGCATTTT. This rearrangement joins TRBV30 to TRBJ1-5; D gene uncertain. The CDR3 is made up of 15 amino acids. Trimming pared 0 bases from V and 0 bases from J, leaving 9 bases between. Per the germline V gene, CDR1 is GTSNPN and CDR2 is SVGIG (reference sequence).

This chain connects TRBV7-9 to TRBJ2-2; tentatively, D is TRBD1 (6 bases). The CDR3 sequence is 15 residues long. Between the trimmed V and J ends, which lost 5 bases and 2 bases, there was a span of 12 bases. Per the germline V gene, CDR1 is SEHNR and CDR2 is FQNEAQ (reference sequence). The CDR3, as DNA: TGTGCCAGCAGCGCCAGACAGGCAAACACCGGGGAGCTGTTTTTT. It is translated as CASSARQANTGELFF.

This chain uses TRBV30 with TRBJ1-4; 7 bases fit TRBD1. The CDR3 length is 16 residues. The germline V gene has CDR1 GTSNPN and CDR2 SVGIG (reference sequence). Unmatched junction bases numbered 10, after V lost 2 bases and J lost 4 bases. CDR3 in DNA: TGTGCCTGGAGTTATGCCCCAGGGACAGTTAATGAAAAACTGTTTTTT. Translated: CAWSYAPGTVNEKLFF.

This rearrangement joins TRBV5-1 to TRBJ1-6; 7 nucleotides match TRBD1. Germline CDR1 and CDR2: SGHRS and YFSETQ. The CDR3 is 15 residues long. With V trimmed by 0 bases and J by 14 bases, 11 bases remained unmatched. CDR3 amino acids: CASSLGDRASSALHF. As DNA, the CDR3 is TGCGCCAGCAGCTTGGGTGACAGGGCTAGTTCGGCCCTCCACTTT. Looking up the rest from reference TRBV5-1 and TRBJ1-6 gives the full variable domain: KAGVTQTPRYLIKTRGQQVTLSCSPISGHRSVSWYQQTPGQGLQFLFEYFSETQRNKGNFPGRFSGRQFSNSRSEMNVSTLELGDSALYLCASSLGDRASSALHFGNGTRLTVT.

This clone has only a few counts. V is TRBV19 and J is TRBJ1-2, with 7 bases fitting TRBD1. There are 16 residues in the CDR3. Trimming removed 5 bases from V and 2 bases from J; junction bases left unmatched: 11. Germline V gene lookup returns CDR1 LNHDA and CDR2 SQIVND (reference sequence). As DNA, the CDR3 is TGTGCCAGTAGTCGAAATCAGGGACAGACAAACTATGGCTACACCTTC. This encodes CASSRNQGQTNYGYTF.

This rearrangement joins TRBV6-5 to TRBJ2-7; no definite D call. The CDR3 extends over 14 amino acids. The V gene's germline CDR1 is MNHEY and CDR2 SVGAGI. V lost 0 bases to trimming and J lost 0 bases, with 6 bases between them. Here the CDR3 reads CASSYSYDSYEQYF. The CDR3 DNA reads as TGTGCCAGCAGTTACTCGTACGACTCCTACGAGCAGTACTTC.

The chain recombines TRBV11-2 with TRBJ2-3, with TRBD2 matching over 9 bases. Trimming took 1 base from V and 2 from J; bases not matched to a gene: 7. This CDR3 contains 17 residues. CDR1 is SGHAT and CDR2 is FQNNGV in the germline V gene. CDR3 amino acids: CASSLGAAGGATDTQYF. Here the CDR3 DNA reads TGTGCCAGCAGCTTAGGGGCTGCGGGGGGGGCCACAGATACGCAGTATTTT.

This sequence joins TRBV4-2 and TRBJ2-7; D is uncertain. V was trimmed by 4 bases and J by 3 bases, leaving 10 bases between them. The CDR3 sequence is 13 residues long. Per the germline V gene, CDR1 is LGHNA and CDR2 is YNFKEQ. The CDR3 region is CASSRSDFYEQYF. The CDR3 DNA follows: TGTGCCAGCAGCCGTTCCGATTTCTACGAGCAGTACTTC.

The gene calls are TRBV9 and TRBJ2-3; 14 bases align to TRBD2. The junction had 1 base not matched to a gene; V was cut back by 4 bases and J by 6 bases. There are 14 residues in the CDR3. The germline CDR1 and CDR2 sequences are SGDLS and YYNGEE. CDR3 sequence: CASSRTSGGDTQYF. The CDR3 nucleotides read TGTGCCAGCAGCCGGACTAGCGGGGGGGATACGCAGTATTTT.

In this sample, this clone turned up a few times. DNA for the CDR3: TGTGCCAGCAGCCCCGGGACAGGGGGCAGTCAGCCCCAGCATTTT. Residues: CASSPGTGGSQPQHF. The V call is TRBV7-2, the J call TRBJ1-5, with 12 bases lining up with TRBD1. V shed 5 bases, J shed 6 bases, and the junction held 5 bases outside the gene matches. Germline CDR1 SGHTA, CDR2 FQGNSA. The CDR3 is 15 amino acids.

The V and J genes are TRBV5-1 and TRBJ1-4, with TRBD1 identical over 9 bases. In germline, CDR1 is SGHRS, CDR2 YFSETQ. V lost 4 bases and J lost 10; bases outside the gene matches: 8. This CDR3 region has 14 residues. The CDR3 sequence: CASSTGTGSVKLFF. CDR3 DNA sequence: TGCGCCAGCAGCACCGGGACAGGGAGCGTAAAACTGTTTTTT.

The V gene is TRBV15, the J gene TRBJ2-1; D is unresolved. V shed 0 bases and J shed 6 bases, with 12 bases lying between them. Germline-derived CDR1 and CDR2 are LNHNV and YYDKDF (reference sequence). The CDR3 covers 15 residues. The DNA of the CDR3 is TGTGCCACCAGCAGAGATGGCGCCATGTTCAATGAGCAGTTCTTC. Its translation: CATSRDGAMFNEQFF.

This rearrangement joins TRBV7-6 to TRBJ2-7; D is perhaps TRBD1 (5 bases). Germline-derived CDR1 and CDR2 are SGHVS and FNYEAQ. V was trimmed by 3 bases and J by 2 bases, leaving 8 bases between them. The CDR3 spans 13 residues. The CDR3 here is CASSFDRAYEQYF. The CDR3 nucleotides read TGTGCCAGCAGCTTTGACAGAGCCTACGAGCAGTACTTC.

The DNA of the CDR3 is TGTGCCAGCGGACGGGCGCCGTCGGAGACCCAGTACTTC. Its protein product is CASGRAPSETQYF. The chain employs TRBV6-1 and TRBJ2-5; D remains unclear. The CDR3 extends over 13 amino acids. The V gene's germline CDR1 is MNHNS and CDR2 SASEGT. V lost 8 bases and J 5 bases, leaving 15 bases between the germline ends.

The chain recombines TRBV30 with TRBJ2-1; tentative D call: TRBD2 (5 bases). Germline V CDR1 and CDR2: GTSNPN, SVGIG (reference sequence). Trimming shortened V by 1 base and J by 7 bases, and 11 bases separated the two germline ends. The CDR3 totals 13 residues. The CDR3 coding sequence is TGTGCCTGGAGTGGCCCCGCGGGTAATGAGCAGTTCTTC. Translating gives CAWSGPAGNEQFF.